The rows below give T cell receptor beta chains drawn from one sample of a study of OX40 agonist ivuxolimab in advanced cancers. The table came from immunoSEQ multiplex PCR; TCRdb's copy has only in-frame clones and leaves some out. The sample has about 86,000 clones, under 95% seen once. The sequencing used CD4+ or CD8+ T cells sorted from blood, collected in a trial of the OX40 agonist ivuxolimab. These TCRs come from an adult with an advanced solid tumor such as melanoma, head and neck, liver or kidney cancer. Each CDR3 is given with its conserved first and last residue. The order of the fields is J gene, V gene, CDR3 protein.

>TRBJ1-2|TRBV4-1
CASSQLRGSYGYTF
>TRBJ2-7|TRBV10-1
CASSARLDYEQYF
>TRBJ2-3|TRBV10-1
CASSEYILAGGTDTQYF
>TRBJ2-3|TRBV29-1
CSHWWAYTDTQYF
>TRBJ2-3|TRBV5-6
CASSFRAGTGTDTQYF
>TRBJ2-3|TRBV9
CASSVVPSGRARADTQYF
>TRBJ1-1|TRBV27
CASSFRTGSSEAFF
>TRBJ1-2|TRBV7-9
CASSLGTDYGYTF
>TRBJ2-7|TRBV4-1
CASSHRGDYEQYF
>TRBJ2-7|TRBV11-2
CASSLLGQTSTYEQYF
>TRBJ2-3|TRBV10-2
CASSRGGKVGTDTQYF
>TRBJ2-2|TRBV7-6
CASSLIAGVDTGELFF
>TRBJ1-3|TRBV19
CASSTGPTGNTIYF
>TRBJ2-7|TRBV30
CAWSVRTSGSHEQYF
>TRBJ2-7|TRBV5-6
CASSLGIDYYRGEQYF
>TRBJ2-6|TRBV4-2
CASSHTLDTSSGANVLTF
>TRBJ1-1|TRBV14
CASSQVTGWSTNTEAFF
>TRBJ1-1|TRBV27
CASSGAAGIFTEAFF
>TRBJ2-3|TRBV7-5
CARSLQGPTDTQYF
>TRBJ1-2|TRBV5-4
CASSLLGQTDNYGYTF
>TRBJ2-7|TRBV11-3
CASTSSGSSSYEQYF
>TRBJ2-3|TRBV6-5
CASSYGTGPSTDTQYF
>TRBJ1-5|TRBV4-1
CASSQDLNQPQHF
>TRBJ1-1|TRBV2
CASHGQANTEAFF